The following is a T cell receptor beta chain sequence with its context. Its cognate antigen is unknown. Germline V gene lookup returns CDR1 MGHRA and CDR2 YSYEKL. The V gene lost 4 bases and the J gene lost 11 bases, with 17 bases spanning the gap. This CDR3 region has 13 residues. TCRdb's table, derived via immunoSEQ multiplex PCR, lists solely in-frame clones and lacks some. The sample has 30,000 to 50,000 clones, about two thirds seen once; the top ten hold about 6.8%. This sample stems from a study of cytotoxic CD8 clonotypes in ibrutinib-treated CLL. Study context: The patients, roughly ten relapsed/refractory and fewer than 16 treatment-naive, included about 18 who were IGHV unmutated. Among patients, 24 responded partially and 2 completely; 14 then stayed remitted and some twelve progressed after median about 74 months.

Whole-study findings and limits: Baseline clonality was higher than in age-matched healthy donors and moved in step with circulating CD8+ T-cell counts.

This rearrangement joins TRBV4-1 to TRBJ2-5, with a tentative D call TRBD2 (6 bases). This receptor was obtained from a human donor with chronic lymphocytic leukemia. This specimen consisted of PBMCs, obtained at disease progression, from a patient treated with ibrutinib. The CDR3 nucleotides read TGCGCCAGCAGCCCCTTTGGGTTTCGGGAGCAGTACTTC. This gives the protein CASSPFGFREQYF.